The table lists the clone carrying this T cell receptor (beta chain) with many counts. The target antigen is unknown. Study observations and caveats: Tumor memory CD4+ T cell TCR gene usage clustered with blood and lymph node memory CD4+ cells and lymph node naive CD4+ cells.

This CDR3 contains 13 residues. Germline CDR1 reads SGHTA; CDR2 reads FQGNSA. Trimming removed 1 base from V and 7 bases from J, with 8 bases in between. Full-length variable regions came from constant-region reverse primers plus semi-nested Nested Universal Primer A PCR. TCRdb re-called the 5' RACE reads through MiXCR, storing one row per CDR3 protein. The sample has about 62,000 distinct CDR3 sequences, around 30% seen once; the top ten hold roughly 2.5%. What was sequenced was tumor-infiltrating naive CD4+ T cells sorted from the breast tumor. Subset defined: naive CD4+ T cells, CD4+CD45RA+CD25-. The receptor was isolated from a female donor with breast cancer. V usage is TRBV7-2 and J usage is TRBJ1-5; no reliable D call. The CDR3, as DNA: TGTGCCAGCAGCTTAGGGTATAACCAGCCCCAGCATTTT. This translates into CASSLGYNQPQHF.